The source of this T cell receptor beta chain is a study of T-cell reconstitution after alpha-beta-depleted transplantation in children. This sample's TCRbeta library carried unique molecular identifier barcodes. TCRdb reanalysed the PCR reads using MiXCR and keeps one entry per CDR3 protein. Seen here are over 550,000 distinct CDR3 sequences, about 10% observed once, and the top ten hold around 4%. The CDR3 contains 16 residues. Trimming removed 2 bases at V and 2 bases at J, with 19 bases between. Looked up from germline, CDR1 is DFQATT and CDR2 is SNEGSKA (reference sequence). The material was PBMCs from the stem cell graft donor, obtained from the stem cell graft. The chain carries TRBV20-1 and TRBJ2-7; D is perhaps TRBD2 (6 bases). This TCR was recovered from a human donor who donated a stem cell graft to a child with acute myeloid leukemia. The CDR3 region is CSARPDGGRFTYEQYF. The CDR3 bases are TGCAGTGCTAGACCCGACGGGGGTAGATTCACCTACGAGCAGTACTTC.